Listed here are 30 T cell receptor beta chains from one sample, sequenced in a study of blood T cells in healthy people across ages. A sample-barcoded 5' primer and a J-beta primer mix were used in a second PCR of about 7 to 12 cycles. Using its own MiXCR run on the 5' RACE reads, TCRdb lists one record per CDR3 protein. Among about 770,000 distinct CDR3 sequences listed, 40% to 50% were seen once. Input material: blood. Source of these receptors: a man aged 55 to 70 in good health.

The genes are TRBV7-2 and TRBJ2-2, with a tentative D call TRBD2 (7 bases). Germline CDR1 is SGHTA and CDR2 is FQGNSA. The ends were cut back, 0 bases at V and 5 bases at J, with 16 bases in the middle. The CDR3 is 17 amino acids. The chain's CDR3 is CASSLALSGGRTGELFF. CDR3 DNA: TGTGCCAGCAGCTTAGCGCTCTCGGGGGGCAGAACCGGGGAGCTGTTTTTT.

The chain employs TRBV10-3 and TRBJ2-5, with 7 bases identical to TRBD1. The junction had 12 bases not matched to a gene; V was cut back by 10 bases and J by 1 base. The CDR3 consists of 15 residues. Germline lookup yields CDR1 ENHRY and CDR2 SYGVKD. In DNA form, the CDR3 reads TGTGCCACGACAGCCACAGGGGTCCTCCAAGAGACCCAGTACTTC. Translated: CATTATGVLQETQYF.

The CDR3 sequence: CASRVWGGSGEQFF. CDR3 nucleotides: TGTGCCAGCAGGGTCTGGGGGGGAAGTGGAGAGCAGTTCTTC. This rearrangement joins TRBV2 to TRBJ2-1, with TRBD2 matching 7 bases. The trim removed 6 bases at V and 10 bases at J, leaving 12 bases unmatched. Germline values: CDR1 SNHLY, CDR2 FYNNEI. This CDR3 region has 14 residues.

This clonotype was seen just once. The chain joins TRBV5-1 to TRBJ2-3; possible D gene TRBD2, 6 bases. Germline loops: CDR1 SGHRS, CDR2 YFSETQ. V lost 1 base and J 3 bases, leaving 12 bases between the germline ends. The CDR3 sequence is 15 residues long. CDR3 amino acids: CASSLSRGTTDTQYF. The CDR3 bases are TGCGCCAGCAGCTTGTCTCGGGGGACGACAGATACGCAGTATTTT.

The gene calls are TRBV7-9 and TRBJ2-5; possibly TRBD1 for D (6 bases). V dropped 5 bases and J dropped 3 bases, with 16 bases sitting between them. The CDR3 contains 15 residues. The germline V gene has CDR1 SEHNR and CDR2 FQNEAQ (reference sequence). The CDR3 sequence: CASSASLGAEETQYF. The CDR3 region has the DNA TGTGCCAGCAGCGCCAGCTTGGGGGCCGAAGAGACCCAGTACTTC.

The J gene is TRBJ2-5, the V gene TRBV7-9; D remains unclear. V was trimmed by 3 bases and J by 11 bases, leaving 16 bases between them. This CDR3 is 13 amino acids long. Germline V gives CDR1 SEHNR, CDR2 FQNEAQ (reference sequence). The CDR3 nucleotides read TGTGCCAGCAGCTTCGACTCCTACAATGAGCAGTACTTC. This codes for CASSFDSYNEQYF.

The chain employs TRBV3-1 and TRBJ1-2, with 7 nucleotides matching TRBD1. The junction had 6 bases not matched to a gene; V was cut back by 4 bases and J by 4 bases. In germline, CDR1 is LGHDT, CDR2 YNNKEL (reference sequence). This CDR3 contains 14 residues. CDR3 loop: CASSLGQASYGYTF. CDR3 DNA: TGTGCCAGCAGCCTAGGACAGGCGAGCTATGGCTACACCTTC.

The sample holds a few counts of this clonotype. The rearrangement joins TRBV6-2 or TRBV6-3 to TRBJ2-4, with D maybe TRBD2 (5 bases). The assigned J gene may be wrong: the sequence end matches TRBJ2-7 better. The CDR3 is 14 residues long. Germline CDR1 is MNHEY and CDR2 is SVGEGT. The DNA for the CDR3 is TGTGCCAGCAGTGCCCCGGGTCGGGGCTACGAGCAGTACTTC. As protein: CASSAPGRGYEQYF.

The chain joins TRBV20-1 to TRBJ2-3, with 12 bases identical to TRBD1. The CDR3 sequence is 17 residues long. J was trimmed by 0 bases and V by 3 bases; bases with no gene match: 7. CDR1 is DFQATT, CDR2 SNEGSKA, per germline (reference sequence). The CDR3 DNA reads as TGCAGTGCTAGTGGCGGGACAGGGGGCAAGAGCACAGATACGCAGTATTTT. Encoded protein: CSASGGTGGKSTDTQYF.

The chain joins TRBV29-1 to TRBJ1-2, with TRBD1 as a possible D gene (5 bases). V gave up 4 bases and J gave up 4 bases, with 19 bases separating them. The CDR3 is made up of 15 amino acids. Germline loops: CDR1 SQVTM, CDR2 ANQGSEA. The CDR3 region is CSVGLSGTDSYGYTF. CDR3 DNA sequence: TGCAGCGTTGGGCTCTCCGGGACGGATTCCTATGGCTACACCTTC.

This clonotype was observed a few times. V usage is TRBV24-1 and J usage is TRBJ2-1; 12 bases are shared with TRBD2. After removal of 3 bases from V and 3 bases from J, the junction contained 5 bases not matched to a gene. Per germline, CDR1 KGHDR and CDR2 SFDVKD. The CDR3 sequence is 17 residues long. Here the CDR3 reads CATSDSGTSGFYNEQFF. The CDR3 coding sequence is TGTGCCACCAGTGATAGCGGGACTAGCGGGTTCTACAATGAGCAGTTCTTC.

DNA of the CDR3: TGTGCCAGCAGTTTAAGGGGGGTCACTGAAGCTTTCTTT. It is translated as CASSLRGVTEAFF. V gene TRBV27 combines with J gene TRBJ1-1, with a tentative D call TRBD1 (6 bases). This CDR3 comprises 13 residues. CDR1 and CDR2 (germline): MNHEY, SMNVEV (reference sequence). V was trimmed by 2 bases and J by 4 bases, leaving 8 bases between them.

The chain combines TRBV6-4 with TRBJ2-3; 11 bases match TRBD2. Germline assignment: CDR1 MRHNA and CDR2 SNTAGT. V lost 5 bases, J lost 11 bases, and 15 bases stayed unmatched. The CDR3 totals 16 residues. The CDR3 DNA reads as TGTGCCAGCAGTTCAACCGGGACTAGCGGAACTAATATGCAGTATTTT. It is translated as CASSSTGTSGTNMQYF.

Regarding this clonotype: This clone may be a read error of a much larger clone one base away. The chain recombines TRBV6-5 with TRBJ2-5; unclear D gene. CDR3 length: 15 residues. Germline V CDR1 and CDR2: MNHEY, SVGAGI. V was trimmed by 2 bases and J by 2 bases, leaving 12 bases between them. The CDR3 here is CASSYPSTRQETQYF. The CDR3 nucleotides are TGTGCCAGCAGTTACCCGTCTACCAGACAAGAGACCCAGTACTTC.

The chain carries TRBV24-1 and TRBJ2-5; unclear D gene. This CDR3 has 11 residues. V was cut by 10 bases and J by 4 bases, with 9 bases left in between. Germline V gives CDR1 KGHDR, CDR2 SFDVKD. CDR3 residues: CATSMGETQYF. The DNA of the CDR3 is TGTGCCACTTCTATGGGAGAGACCCAGTACTTC.

This clonotype was picked up a small number of times. This chain links TRBV5-1 with TRBJ2-1; TRBD2 agrees at 13 bases. V was clipped by 4 bases and J by 9 bases; unmatched bases: 10. There are 16 residues in the CDR3. Germline values: CDR1 SGHRS, CDR2 YFSETQ. Written as DNA, the CDR3 is TGCGCCAGCAGCCTGAGACTAGCGGGGGGCCCCGGTGAGCAGTTCTTC. Protein product: CASSLRLAGGPGEQFF. The full variable domain, completed using reference TRBV5-1 and TRBJ2-1, is KAGVTQTPRYLIKTRGQQVTLSCSPISGHRSVSWYQQTPGQGLQFLFEYFSETQRNKGNFPGRFSGRQFSNSRSEMNVSTLELGDSALYLCASSLRLAGGPGEQFFGPGTRLTVL.

There are many counts of this clonotype. V gene TRBV7-2 combines with J gene TRBJ2-1; D is uncertain. V lost 5 bases, J lost 0 bases, and 8 bases lay in between. Per germline, CDR1 SGHTA and CDR2 FQGNSA. This CDR3 comprises 14 residues. The CDR3 loop reads CASSPPSSYNEQFF. CDR3 bases: TGTGCCAGCAGCCCCCCCAGCTCCTACAATGAGCAGTTCTTC. Complete variable domain (other parts from reference TRBV7-2 and TRBJ2-1): GAGVSQSPSNKVTEKGKDVELRCDPISGHTALYWYRQSLGQGLEFLIYFQGNSAPDKSGLPSDRFSAERTGGSVSTLTIQRTQQEDSAVYLCASSPPSSYNEQFFGPGTRLTVL.

This clonotype turned up a few times. DNA of the CDR3: TGCAGCGTTGTGCTGAGCGGGACCTACGAGCAGTACTTC. Its translation is CSVVLSGTYEQYF. The chain employs TRBV29-1 and TRBJ2-7, with 7 bases matching TRBD2. CDR3 length: 13 amino acids. The germline V gene encodes CDR1 SQVTM and CDR2 ANQGSEA. J lost 2 bases, V lost 4 bases, and 5 bases had no gene match.

The rearrangement uses TRBV5-5 and TRBJ1-2; TRBD1 might be the D (6 bases). There are 16 residues in the CDR3. The germline gives CDR1 SGHKS, CDR2 YYEKEE (reference sequence). V was cut by 2 bases and J by 6 bases, with 20 bases left in between. CDR3 in amino acids: CASSFSLKDSGDGYTF. CDR3 in DNA: TGTGCCAGCAGCTTCAGTCTTAAAGATTCAGGGGATGGCTACACCTTC.

The chain couples TRBV6-2 or TRBV6-3 to TRBJ2-2; no firm D call. The CDR3 contains 16 residues. Per the germline V gene, CDR1 is MNHEY and CDR2 is SVGEGT. The V and J ends lost 0 bases and 5 bases respectively, with 13 bases between them. Written as DNA, the CDR3 is TGTGCCAGCAGTTACTCGGGTACCTCTCGGACCGGGGAGCTGTTTTTT. Its protein is CASSYSGTSRTGELFF.

Ten or more counts support this clonotype. A read error may explain this, as a much larger clone is one base away. CDR3: CASSWAGAETQYF. As DNA, the CDR3 is TGTGCCAGCAGTTGGGCGGGGGCGGAGACCCAGTACTTC. This sequence joins TRBV27 and TRBJ2-5; tentatively, D is TRBD2 (7 bases). The germline V and J ends were trimmed by 4 bases and 5 bases, with 11 bases remaining between them. Germline CDR1 reads MNHEY; CDR2 reads SMNVEV (reference sequence). CDR3 size: 13 residues.

The V call is TRBV7-2, the J call TRBJ1-6; a weak D match, TRBD1 (5 bases). CDR1 is SGHTA and CDR2 is FQGNSA in the germline V gene. CDR3 length: 15 amino acids. Deletions cut 3 bases from V and 4 bases from J, with 10 bases between. CDR3 region: CASSLPGRYNSPLHF. The CDR3 coding sequence is TGTGCCAGCAGCTTGCCGGGACGGTATAATTCACCCCTCCACTTT. The whole variable domain, filled in from reference TRBV7-2 and TRBJ1-6, reads GAGVSQSPSNKVTEKGKDVELRCDPISGHTALYWYRQSLGQGLEFLIYFQGNSAPDKSGLPSDRFSAERTGGSVSTLTIQRTQQEDSAVYLCASSLPGRYNSPLHFGNGTRLTVT.

The chain employs TRBV20-1 and TRBJ1-5, with D maybe TRBD1 (6 bases). V was clipped by 3 bases and J by 2 bases, with 17 bases between them. In germline, CDR1 is DFQATT, CDR2 SNEGSKA (reference sequence). CDR3 length: 16 amino acids. CDR3 sequence reads: CSARSLGQIGNQPQHF. In DNA form, the CDR3 reads TGCAGTGCTAGGTCACTCGGACAGATTGGCAATCAGCCCCAGCATTTT.

The table lists this clonotype with a few counts. The rearrangement links TRBV4-1 to TRBJ1-2, with D maybe TRBD1 (5 bases). The CDR3 sequence is 18 residues long. Germline CDR1 reads MGHRA; CDR2 reads YSYEKL. V dropped 0 bases and J dropped 8 bases, with 25 bases sitting between them. The CDR3: CASSQETSISRFWGGYTF. CDR3 nucleotides: TGCGCCAGCAGCCAAGAGACAAGCATATCGAGGTTCTGGGGGGGCTACACCTTC.

This chain uses TRBV4-3 with TRBJ2-3; D possibly corresponds to TRBD1 (6 bases). The CDR3 loop spans 14 amino acids. In germline, CDR1 is LGHNA, CDR2 YSLEER. V lost 6 bases and J 2 bases, leaving 12 bases between the germline ends. The CDR3 sequence: CASSPGVNTDTQYF. DNA for the CDR3: TGCGCCAGCAGTCCAGGGGTAAACACAGATACGCAGTATTTT.

The rearrangement joins TRBV10-2 to TRBJ1-1; tentatively, D is TRBD1 (5 bases). The V gene lost 6 bases and the J gene lost 1 base, with 15 bases spanning the gap. Germline values: CDR1 WSHSY, CDR2 SAAADI. The CDR3 length is 15 residues. CDR3 sequence: CASSSQVLGNTEAFF. Written as DNA, the CDR3 is TGCGCCAGCAGCTCACAGGTCTTGGGGAACACTGAAGCTTTCTTT.

The table lists this clonotype with many counts. Germline and junction disagree at one end, which may indicate a read error. This sequence joins TRBV5-5 and TRBJ2-7; 10 nucleotides match TRBD1. The germline V gene encodes CDR1 SGHKS and CDR2 YYEKEE (reference sequence). CDR3 length: 13 residues. The CDR3 DNA follows: TGCGCCAGCAGCTGGGACAGGGGCTACGAGCAGTACTTC. This gives the protein CASSWDRGYEQYF.

The chain has TRBV6-1 and TRBJ2-1; D is unclear. The CDR3 length is 13 residues. Germline lookup yields CDR1 MNHNS and CDR2 SASEGT. Trimming left V 0 bases short and J 2 bases short, with 2 bases between. CDR3 protein: CASSEAPYNEQFF. The CDR3 DNA reads as TGTGCCAGCAGTGAAGCGCCCTACAATGAGCAGTTCTTC.

This sequence joins TRBV20-1 and TRBJ2-7; the D is unclear. The CDR3 is 12 residues long. Germline assignment: CDR1 DFQATT and CDR2 SNEGSKA (reference sequence). The ends were cut back, 4 bases at V and 2 bases at J, with 9 bases in the middle. CDR3 in amino acids: CSAIDEAYEQYF. DNA of the CDR3: TGCAGTGCTATAGACGAAGCCTACGAGCAGTACTTC.

The gene calls are TRBV5-6 and TRBJ2-7; 7 bases are shared with TRBD1. Germline lookup yields CDR1 SGHDT and CDR2 YYEEEE. The CDR3 is made up of 15 amino acids. After removal of 4 bases from V and 0 bases from J, the junction contained 7 bases not matched to a gene. CDR3: CASSPPRQGSYEQYF. DNA for the CDR3: TGTGCCAGCAGCCCCCCGCGACAGGGCTCCTACGAGCAGTACTTC.